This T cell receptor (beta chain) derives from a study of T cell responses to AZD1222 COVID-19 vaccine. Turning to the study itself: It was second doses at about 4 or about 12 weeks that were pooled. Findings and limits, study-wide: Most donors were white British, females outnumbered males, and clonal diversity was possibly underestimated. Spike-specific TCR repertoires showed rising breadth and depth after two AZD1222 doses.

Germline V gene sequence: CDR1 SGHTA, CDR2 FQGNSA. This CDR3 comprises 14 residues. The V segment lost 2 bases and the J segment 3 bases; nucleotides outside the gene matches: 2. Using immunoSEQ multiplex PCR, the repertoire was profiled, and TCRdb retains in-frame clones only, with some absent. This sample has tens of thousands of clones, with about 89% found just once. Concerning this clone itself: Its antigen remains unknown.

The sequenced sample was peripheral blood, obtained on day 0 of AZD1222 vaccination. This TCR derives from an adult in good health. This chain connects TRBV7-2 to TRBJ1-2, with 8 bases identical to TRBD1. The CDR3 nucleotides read TGTGCCAGCAGCTTAAACAGGGGGGACTATGGCTACACCTTC. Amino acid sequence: CASSLNRGDYGYTF.